Shown below are 31 T cell receptor beta chains from a single sample sequenced in a study of identical twins. From the 5' RACE reads, TCRdb called clonotypes with MiXCR, one entry per CDR3 protein. The sample contains more than 400,000 distinct CDR3 sequences, approximately 16% of which appear only once. This sample also belongs to another study, concerning yellow fever vaccine responses in identical twins.

The sample was CD4+ T cells sorted from blood. The source is a woman under 30 in good health.

This clonotype was picked up a small number of times. The chain carries TRBV7-2 and TRBJ2-1; D is possibly TRBD2 (5 bases). Germline CDR1 SGHTA, CDR2 FQGNSA. The CDR3 sequence is 12 residues long. The V end was cut by 3 bases, the J end by 9 bases, with 9 bases between. CDR3 in DNA: TGTGCCAGCAGCTTTATTCGGGGTGAGCAGTTCTTC. Protein: CASSFIRGEQFF.

The V and J genes are TRBV12-3 or TRBV12-4 and TRBJ2-7; tentatively, D is TRBD2 (5 bases). The CDR3 sequence is 13 residues long. Trimming removed 5 bases from V and 5 bases from J, with 13 bases in between. CDR3 region: CASSHLASNEQYF. In DNA form, the CDR3 reads TGTGCCAGCAGTCACCTAGCTTCTAACGAGCAGTACTTC.

This clonotype was counted a few times. In nucleotides, the CDR3 is TGCAGTGCTAGAGCAGGGGGTCGGGACACCGGGGAGCTGTTTTTT. Amino acids: CSARAGGRDTGELFF. The chain combines TRBV20-1 with TRBJ2-2, with 7 bases lining up with TRBD1. Germline V gives CDR1 DFQATT, CDR2 SNEGSKA (reference sequence). V was pared by 1 base and J by 3 bases, with 5 bases of the junction left unmatched. The CDR3 has 15 amino acids.

In this sample, this clonotype turned up a few times. The chain has TRBV12-3 or TRBV12-4 and TRBJ1-2, with D unresolved. V shed 5 bases and J shed 5 bases, with 9 bases lying between them. The CDR3 is 12 amino acids. The CDR3 spells CASSGSGYGYTF. CDR3 DNA: TGTGCCAGCAGTGGCTCAGGATATGGCTACACCTTC.

The V and J genes are TRBV25-1 and TRBJ2-1; D may be TRBD2 (7 bases). This CDR3 comprises 13 residues. Germline V gives CDR1 MGHDK, CDR2 SYGVNS. V dropped 3 bases and J dropped 10 bases, with 13 bases sitting between them. The CDR3 loop is CASSDLPGGEQFF. Written as DNA, the CDR3 is TGTGCCAGCAGTGATCTGCCGGGGGGCGAGCAGTTCTTC.

This clonotype was seen ten or more times. CDR3 loop: CASSQEASTGEQYF. DNA of the CDR3: TGTGCCAGCAGCCAAGAAGCCTCAACTGGCGAGCAGTACTTC. The chain uses TRBV3-1 and TRBJ2-7; D ambiguous. Germline lookup yields CDR1 LGHDT and CDR2 YNNKEL (reference sequence). Trimming pared 0 bases from V and 6 bases from J, leaving 12 bases between. The CDR3 sequence is 14 residues long.

There are many counts of this clonotype. CDR3 DNA: TGCGCCAGCAGCCCACAGGGTTCCGGGGAGCTGTTTTTT. Protein: CASSPQGSGELFF. V and J are TRBV5-1 and TRBJ2-2; possible D gene TRBD1, 6 bases. The V end lost 4 bases, the J end lost 6 bases, and 10 bases lay between the germline ends. The CDR3 is made up of 13 amino acids. CDR1 is SGHRS and CDR2 is YFSETQ in the germline V gene.

The chain employs TRBV7-2 and TRBJ1-1, with D tentatively TRBD1 (5 bases). V dropped 3 bases and J dropped 4 bases, with 9 bases sitting between them. From germline, CDR1 is SGHTA and CDR2 FQGNSA. This CDR3 spans 13 amino acids. DNA for the CDR3: TGTGCCAGCAGCTTCGACAGTAGCACTGAAGCTTTCTTT. Protein sequence: CASSFDSSTEAFF.

The chain joins TRBV5-1 to TRBJ2-2; D remains unclear. The CDR3 has 14 residues. Germline V gene lookup returns CDR1 SGHRS and CDR2 YFSETQ. V lost 4 bases and J 1 base, leaving 8 bases between the germline ends. The CDR3 DNA reads as TGCGCCAGCAGCCCGCAGGTGAACACCGGGGAGCTGTTTTTT. Its translation is CASSPQVNTGELFF.

This clonotype occurred a few times. V is TRBV7-9 and J is TRBJ2-5; 11 bases align to TRBD1. The germline gives CDR1 SEHNR, CDR2 FQNEAQ (reference sequence). The ends lost 2 bases at V and 4 bases at J; junction bases unmatched: 9. The CDR3 length is 17 residues. In DNA, the CDR3 is TGTGCCAGCAGCTTAAATGGACAGGGGGCAAATCGAGAGACCCAGTACTTC. Amino acids: CASSLNGQGANRETQYF.

This clonotype was recorded a few times. CDR3 sequence: CASRWDGSSGANVLTF. The CDR3 DNA is TGTGCCAGCAGATGGGACGGGAGCTCTGGGGCCAACGTCCTGACTTTC. The rearrangement links TRBV7-2 to TRBJ2-6, with D perhaps TRBD2 (6 bases). CDR1 is SGHTA, CDR2 FQGNSA, per germline. Trimming removed 6 bases from V and 0 bases from J, with 12 bases in between. CDR3 length: 16 residues.

V usage is TRBV4-1 and J usage is TRBJ2-1, with TRBD1 matching 8 bases. This CDR3 spans 15 amino acids. Per the germline V gene, CDR1 is MGHRA and CDR2 is YSYEKL. V trimming: 0 bases; J trimming: 16 bases; junction bases outside the gene matches: 14. For the CDR3, the DNA is TGCGCCAGCAGCCAAGAGGCCCGAGACAGGGGTTTAGGATTCTTC. Residues: CASSQEARDRGLGFF.

J is TRBJ1-2 and V is TRBV25-1; the D gene is possibly TRBD1 (6 bases). CDR1 and CDR2 from the germline V gene are MGHDK and SYGVNS. There are 15 residues in the CDR3. V shed 1 base and J shed 2 bases, with 11 bases lying between them. CDR3 coding DNA: TGTGCCAGCAGTGAATCGGGGGGGCGGAACTATGGCTACACCTTC. It encodes CASSESGGRNYGYTF.

This rearrangement joins TRBV5-5 to TRBJ2-3; TRBD1 is a possible D gene (5 bases). This CDR3 is built from 14 residues. Trimming stripped 4 bases from V and 0 bases from J, with 9 bases between. From germline, CDR1 is SGHKS and CDR2 YYEKEE (reference sequence). The CDR3 sequence is CASSAGHSTDTQYF. DNA for the CDR3: TGTGCCAGCAGCGCCGGACATAGCACAGATACGCAGTATTTT.

The rearrangement joins TRBV21-1 to TRBJ2-7. TRBV21-1 is classified as a pseudogene. This CDR3 has 18 amino acids. The CDR3 DNA follows: TGTGCCAGCAGCACTCAAGAGGTCAGGAACTCCAGCTCCTACGAGCAGTACGTC. This gives the protein CASSTQEVRNSSSYEQYV.

The rearrangement uses TRBV4-2 and TRBJ2-6, with a possible D match to TRBD1 (6 bases). V was pared by 4 bases and J by 4 bases, with 14 bases between. The CDR3 is 16 amino acids. The germline V gene encodes CDR1 LGHNA and CDR2 YNFKEQ. In nucleotides, the CDR3 is TGTGCCAGCAGCCCACAACAGGGTGCCGGGGCCAACGTCCTGACTTTC. Translating gives CASSPQQGAGANVLTF.

This clonotype was counted between two and nine times. The V and J genes are TRBV20-1 and TRBJ2-3, with TRBD1 matching 9 bases. CDR1 and CDR2 (germline): DFQATT, SNEGSKA (reference sequence). The V and J ends lost 5 bases and 5 bases, in that order; junction bases with no gene match: 2. The CDR3 contains 12 residues. CDR3 nucleotides: TGCAGTGCTTACAGGGGGCAAGATACGCAGTATTTT. Protein product: CSAYRGQDTQYF.

The chain is built from TRBV3-1 and TRBJ2-3, with D uncertain. Trimming took 8 bases from V and 5 from J, leaving 14 bases between them. CDR3 size: 13 residues. From germline, CDR1 is LGHDT and CDR2 YNNKEL (reference sequence). CDR3 nucleotides: TGTGCCAGCGGTAAGAGTCGAATAGATACGCAGTATTTT. Translating it yields CASGKSRIDTQYF.

The chain has TRBV5-1 and TRBJ2-4, with 9 positions matching TRBD1. The germline V gene has CDR1 SGHRS and CDR2 YFSETQ. Unmatched junction bases numbered 8, after V lost 4 bases and J lost 6 bases. CDR3 length: 15 residues. CDR3 residues: CASSPLQGAGNIQYF. The CDR3 nucleotides read TGCGCCAGCAGCCCATTACAGGGGGCTGGAAACATTCAGTACTTC.

The chain employs TRBV20-1 and TRBJ2-3; 10 bases match TRBD2. Losses at the gene ends were 5 bases for V and 2 bases for J; bases not matched to a gene: 10. Germline values: CDR1 DFQATT, CDR2 SNEGSKA (reference sequence). CDR3 length: 16 residues. The CDR3 protein is CSALTRTSGTTDTQYF. The CDR3 DNA is TGCAGTGCTCTCACCCGGACTAGCGGTACCACAGATACGCAGTATTTT.

This clonotype was recorded a few times. The chain links TRBV28 to TRBJ2-5, with 9 bases aligning to TRBD1. Germline CDR1 is MDHEN and CDR2 is SYDVKM. J gave up 6 bases and V 6 bases, and 11 bases lay outside the gene matches. The CDR3 length is 15 residues. The DNA for the CDR3 is TGTGCCAGCAGCACCGGGACAGGGACTCGAAAGACCCAGTACTTC. Translating gives CASSTGTGTRKTQYF. The full variable domain, in which reference TRBV28 and TRBJ2-5 provide the parts outside the CDR3, is DVKVTQSSRYLVKRTGEKVFLECVQDMDHENMFWYRQDPGLGLRLIYFSYDVKMKEKGDIPEGYSVSREKKERFSLILESASTNQTSMYLCASSTGTGTRKTQYFGPGTRLLVL.

There are a few counts of this clonotype. The chain has TRBV24-1 and TRBJ2-1; TRBD2 is a possible D gene (5 bases). Per germline, CDR1 KGHDR and CDR2 SFDVKD. The CDR3 loop spans 17 amino acids. Trimming took 4 bases from V and 1 from J, leaving 16 bases between them. This CDR3 is CATSDQTGKGSYNEQFF. As DNA, the CDR3 is TGTGCCACCAGTGACCAGACGGGGAAGGGTTCCTACAATGAGCAGTTCTTC.

V is TRBV4-2 and J is TRBJ2-5; 9 bases match TRBD2. The CDR3 sequence is 18 residues long. Germline-derived CDR1 and CDR2 are LGHNA and YNFKEQ. Unmatched junction bases numbered 13, after V lost 0 bases and J lost 5 bases. The CDR3 region is CASSQDIGVAGDSETQYF. Here the CDR3 DNA reads TGTGCCAGCAGCCAAGATATAGGAGTAGCGGGAGATTCGGAGACCCAGTACTTC.

This clonotype was seen a few times. V and J are TRBV5-1 and TRBJ2-7; perhaps TRBD2 as D (5 bases). CDR1 is SGHRS and CDR2 is YFSETQ in the germline V gene. The CDR3 is made up of 14 amino acids. Trimming left V 0 bases short and J 3 bases short, with 10 bases between. CDR3 residues: CASSLELASYEQYF. The CDR3 nucleotides read TGCGCCAGCAGCTTGGAGCTAGCCAGCTACGAGCAGTACTTC.

This clonotype was found a few times. J is TRBJ2-5 and V is TRBV6-1, with TRBD1 matching over 8 bases. The V gene's germline CDR1 is MNHNS and CDR2 SASEGT. The CDR3 runs to 15 residues. The V segment lost 6 bases and the J segment 4 bases; nucleotides outside the gene matches: 10. CDR3 coding DNA: TGTGCCAGCAGCCGCTCCGGACAGGGAGGAGAGACCCAGTACTTC. As protein: CASSRSGQGGETQYF.

This clonotype came up a few times. The J gene is TRBJ2-1, the V gene TRBV5-1; the D gene is possibly TRBD1 (6 bases). V lost 4 bases to trimming and J lost 4 bases, with 9 bases between them. CDR3 size: 13 residues. Per germline, CDR1 SGHRS and CDR2 YFSETQ. The CDR3 nucleotides read TGCGCCAGCAGCACCGGACAGTACAATGAGCAGTTCTTC. Translation gives CASSTGQYNEQFF.

The rearrangement joins TRBV19 to TRBJ1-6; D not resolved. V was cut by 0 bases and J by 6 bases, with 9 bases left in between. This CDR3 comprises 15 residues. Germline values: CDR1 LNHDA, CDR2 SQIVND (reference sequence). CDR3 in amino acids: CASSIDRRTNSPLHF. CDR3 DNA sequence: TGTGCCAGTAGTATAGATCGGAGGACTAATTCACCCCTCCACTTT. The full variable domain, in which reference TRBV19 and TRBJ1-6 provide the parts outside the CDR3, is DGGITQSPKYLFRKEGQNVTLSCEQNLNHDAMYWYRQDPGQGLRLIYYSQIVNDFQKGDIAEGYSVSREKKESFPLTVTSAQKNPTAFYLCASSIDRRTNSPLHFGNGTRLTVT.

This clonotype was seen a handful of times. The CDR3 spells CSARDPSASGDTQYF. The CDR3 DNA is TGCAGTGCTAGAGACCCTAGCGCTAGCGGGGATACGCAGTATTTT. The gene calls are TRBV20-1 and TRBJ2-3, with 8 nucleotides matching TRBD2. The trim removed 0 bases at V and 6 bases at J, leaving 8 bases unmatched. CDR3 length equals 15 residues. Looked up from germline, CDR1 is DFQATT and CDR2 is SNEGSKA (reference sequence).

The chain recombines TRBV14 with TRBJ2-5; D assignment may be TRBD1 or TRBD2 (5 bases each). V dropped 0 bases and J dropped 2 bases, with 13 bases sitting between them. This CDR3 spans 16 amino acids. Germline V gene lookup returns CDR1 SGHDN and CDR2 FVKESK. This CDR3 is CASSQDWGKIQETQYF. In nucleotides, the CDR3 is TGTGCCAGCAGCCAAGATTGGGGGAAGATACAAGAGACCCAGTACTTC.

This sequence joins TRBV27 and TRBJ2-1; unclear D gene. Trimming left V 3 bases short and J 2 bases short, with 8 bases between. The CDR3 is 14 amino acids. The germline CDR1 and CDR2 sequences are MNHEY and SMNVEV (reference sequence). In DNA, the CDR3 is TGTGCCAGCAGTTTGGAATGGACCTACAATGAGCAGTTCTTC. Translating it yields CASSLEWTYNEQFF.

There are a few counts of this clonotype. The genes are TRBV3-1 and TRBJ2-5; D may be TRBD1 or TRBD2 (6 bases each). The CDR3 contains 15 residues. V was trimmed by 3 bases and J by 2 bases, leaving 13 bases between them. Germline V gene sequence: CDR1 LGHDT, CDR2 YNNKEL (reference sequence). This CDR3 reads CASSQLRGPQETQYF. In DNA form, the CDR3 reads TGTGCCAGCAGCCAGCTACGGGGGCCGCAAGAGACCCAGTACTTC.